The following is a TCR beta chain sequence with its context. Vbeta (60) and Jbeta (13) primers were used in the PCR. This table comes from immunoSEQ multiplex PCR, and its TCRdb copy is limited to in-frame clones, with some not included. The profile covers about 210,000 clones, with 82% appearing a single time and about 6.1% taken by the ten largest. Between the trimmed V and J ends, which lost 3 bases and 6 bases, there was a span of 20 bases. The CDR3 has 16 residues. Per the germline V gene, CDR1 is MDHEN and CDR2 is SYDVKM. The data stem from a study of cytomegalovirus exposure and HLA in healthy donors.

The sequenced sample was PBMCs. V usage is TRBV28 and J usage is TRBJ2-5; D possibly corresponds to TRBD2 (5 bases). This sequence originates from a man aged 40-49 years in good health and CMV-seropositive. The CDR3 sequence: CASSFETNPLGKTQYF. In DNA, the CDR3 is TGTGCCAGCAGTTTCGAGACTAACCCGCTAGGAAAGACCCAGTACTTC.